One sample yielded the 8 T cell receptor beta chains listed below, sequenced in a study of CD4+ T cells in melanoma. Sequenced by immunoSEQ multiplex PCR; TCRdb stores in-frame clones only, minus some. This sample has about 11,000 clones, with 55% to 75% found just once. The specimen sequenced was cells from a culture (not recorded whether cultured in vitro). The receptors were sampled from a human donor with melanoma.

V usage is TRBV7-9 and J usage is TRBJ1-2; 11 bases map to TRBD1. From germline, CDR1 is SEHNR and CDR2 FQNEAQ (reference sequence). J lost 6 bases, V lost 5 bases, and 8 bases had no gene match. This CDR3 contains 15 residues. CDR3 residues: CASSPKGTGGDGYTF. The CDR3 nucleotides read TGTGCCAGCAGCCCCAAGGGGACAGGGGGTGATGGCTACACCTTC.

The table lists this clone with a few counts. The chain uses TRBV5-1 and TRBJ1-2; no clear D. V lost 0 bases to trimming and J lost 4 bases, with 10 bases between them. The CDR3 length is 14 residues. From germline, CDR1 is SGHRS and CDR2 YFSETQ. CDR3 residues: CASSLGVGSYGYTF. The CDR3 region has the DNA TGCGCCAGCAGCTTGGGGGTCGGGAGCTATGGCTACACCTTC.

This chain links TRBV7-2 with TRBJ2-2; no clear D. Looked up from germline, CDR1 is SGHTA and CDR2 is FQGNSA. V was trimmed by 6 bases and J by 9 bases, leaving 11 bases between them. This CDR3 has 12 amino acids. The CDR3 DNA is TGTGCCAGCAGTCCCTATAGTCGGGAGCTGTTTTTT. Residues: CASSPYSRELFF.

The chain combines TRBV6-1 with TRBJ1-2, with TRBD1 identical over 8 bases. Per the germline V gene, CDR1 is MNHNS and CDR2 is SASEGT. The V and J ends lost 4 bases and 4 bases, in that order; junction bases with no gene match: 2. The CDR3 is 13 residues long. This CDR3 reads CASSGDRSYGYTF. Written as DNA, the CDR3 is TGTGCCAGCAGTGGGGACAGGAGCTATGGCTACACCTTC.

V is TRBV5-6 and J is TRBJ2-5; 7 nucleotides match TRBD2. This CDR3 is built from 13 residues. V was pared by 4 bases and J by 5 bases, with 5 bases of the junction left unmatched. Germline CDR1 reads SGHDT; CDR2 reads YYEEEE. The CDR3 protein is CASSQSGAETQYF. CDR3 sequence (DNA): TGTGCCAGCAGCCAGAGCGGGGCCGAGACCCAGTACTTC.

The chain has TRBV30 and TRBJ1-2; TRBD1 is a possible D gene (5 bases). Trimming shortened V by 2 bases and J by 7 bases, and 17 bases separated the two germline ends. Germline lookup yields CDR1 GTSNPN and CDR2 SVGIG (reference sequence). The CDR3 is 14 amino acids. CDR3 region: CAWSRGGASGGYTF. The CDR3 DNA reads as TGTGCCTGGAGTCGGGGGGGAGCTTCCGGTGGCTACACCTTC.

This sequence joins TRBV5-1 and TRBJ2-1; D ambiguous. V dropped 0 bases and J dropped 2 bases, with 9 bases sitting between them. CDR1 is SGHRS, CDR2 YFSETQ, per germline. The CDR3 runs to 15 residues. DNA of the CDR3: TGCGCCAGCAGCTTGGCGAGAACCACCTACAATGAGCAGTTCTTC. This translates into CASSLARTTYNEQFF.

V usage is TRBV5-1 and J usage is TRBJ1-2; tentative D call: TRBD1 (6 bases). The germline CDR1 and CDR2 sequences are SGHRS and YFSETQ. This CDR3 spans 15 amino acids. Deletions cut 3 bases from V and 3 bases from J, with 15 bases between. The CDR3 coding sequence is TGCGCCAGCAGCTGGGGGCAGCTAGACGACTATGGCTACACCTTC. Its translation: CASSWGQLDDYGYTF.